Below, 10 T cell receptor beta chains from the same sample are listed, as sequenced in a study of T cells after yellow fever vaccination. TCRdb reanalysed the 5' RACE reads using MiXCR and keeps one entry per CDR3 protein. The table records under 550,000 distinct CDR3 sequences, around a fifth of them present only once. The specimen was PBMCs, collected around 3 weeks after the first yellow fever vaccination. These receptors were obtained from a man aged 18 to 35 who received the YFV17D yellow fever vaccine.

There are a few counts of this clonotype. This chain joins TRBV7-9 and TRBJ2-7; 9 bases fit TRBD1. The CDR3 contains 16 residues. V dropped 5 bases and J dropped 4; count of bases not matched to a gene: 12. Germline CDR1 and CDR2: SEHNR and FQNEAQ (reference sequence). CDR3 DNA sequence: TGTGCCAGCAGCCCCCCCCTTGTGACAGGGGGATACGAGCAGTACTTC. It yields the protein CASSPPLVTGGYEQYF.

V is TRBV12-3 or TRBV12-4 and J is TRBJ2-2; 8 positions agree with TRBD2. V was pared by 6 bases and J by 5 bases, with 5 bases of the junction left unmatched. CDR3 length: 14 residues. The CDR3 coding sequence is TGTGCCAGCAGACGATTAGCGGGAACCGGGGAGCTGTTTTTT. It encodes CASRRLAGTGELFF.

Many counts were recorded for this clonotype. This rearrangement joins TRBV5-1 to TRBJ2-7; D is possibly TRBD2 (6 bases). The V end lost 0 bases, the J end lost 2 bases, and 9 bases lay between the germline ends. Germline CDR1 is SGHRS and CDR2 is YFSETQ. There are 14 residues in the CDR3. This CDR3 is CASSLGWGAYEQYF. The CDR3 nucleotides are TGCGCCAGCAGCTTGGGATGGGGGGCCTACGAGCAGTACTTC.

The chain joins TRBV7-2 to TRBJ2-4; D unclear. The CDR3 runs to 13 residues. V lost 4 bases and J lost 6, with 10 bases in between. The V gene's germline CDR1 is SGHTA and CDR2 FQGNSA. The CDR3 is CASSSRPINIQYF. The CDR3 DNA is TGTGCCAGCAGCTCCAGACCCATAAACATTCAGTACTTC. The full variable domain, its missing parts supplied by reference TRBV7-2 and TRBJ2-4, is GAGVSQSPSNKVTEKGKDVELRCDPISGHTALYWYRQSLGQGLEFLIYFQGNSAPDKSGLPSDRFSAERTGGSVSTLTIQRTQQEDSAVYLCASSSRPINIQYFGAGTRLSVL.

The rearrangement joins TRBV6-5 to TRBJ1-6, with a weak D call TRBD1 (6 bases). The CDR3 runs to 15 residues. Per the germline V gene, CDR1 is MNHEY and CDR2 is SVGAGI. The germline V and J ends were trimmed by 2 bases and 6 bases, with 11 bases remaining between them. The CDR3 sequence is CASSYRTVVNSPLHF. DNA of the CDR3: TGTGCCAGCAGTTACCGGACAGTAGTTAATTCACCCCTCCACTTT.

This clonotype was counted many times. The rearrangement joins TRBV7-2 to TRBJ2-3; D gene uncertain. The length of the CDR3 is 13 residues. The germline V gene has CDR1 SGHTA and CDR2 FQGNSA. V was cut by 7 bases and J by 4 bases, with 12 bases left in between. The CDR3, as DNA: TGTGCCAGCACCTCGACTGTGGCAGATACGCAGTATTTT. Translating it yields CASTSTVADTQYF.

This clonotype was seen only a few times. The rearrangement uses TRBV7-2 and TRBJ2-7; TRBD1 matches at 8 bases. V dropped 5 bases and J dropped 3; count of bases not matched to a gene: 6. The CDR3 contains 14 residues. From germline, CDR1 is SGHTA and CDR2 FQGNSA. CDR3 bases: TGTGCCAGCAGCCGCACCGGGACAGGCTACGAGCAGTACGTC. It codes for CASSRTGTGYEQYV.

This clonotype turned up a few times. V is TRBV5-1 and J is TRBJ2-2; D not certain. CDR1 and CDR2 (germline): SGHRS, YFSETQ. Trimming removed 7 bases from V and 2 bases from J, with 6 bases in between. The CDR3 has 12 amino acids. The CDR3 spells CASGYNTGELFF. CDR3 DNA sequence: TGCGCCAGCGGATACAACACCGGGGAGCTGTTTTTT. Together with reference TRBV5-1 and TRBJ2-2, the CDR3 gives the full variable domain: KAGVTQTPRYLIKTRGQQVTLSCSPISGHRSVSWYQQTPGQGLQFLFEYFSETQRNKGNFPGRFSGRQFSNSRSEMNVSTLELGDSALYLCASGYNTGELFFGEGSRLTVL.

This clonotype has just a few counts. This rearrangement joins TRBV6-2 or TRBV6-3 to TRBJ2-3; 8 nucleotides agree with TRBD2. CDR3 size: 16 residues. Germline trimming cut 10 bases from V and 1 base from J; bases unmatched to any gene: 13. The germline V gene encodes CDR1 MNHEY and CDR2 SVGEGT. The CDR3 nucleotides are TGTGCCACCTTTGGCCTTAGCGGGGCGGGCACAGATACGCAGTATTTT. Protein product: CATFGLSGAGTDTQYF.

The chain joins TRBV5-1 to TRBJ2-4; D not resolved. This CDR3 has 14 residues. V lost 4 bases and J lost 1, with 9 bases in between. Germline V lookup: CDR1 SGHRS, CDR2 YFSETQ. The CDR3 sequence: CASSLEGAKNIQYF. In DNA, the CDR3 is TGCGCCAGCAGCCTCGAAGGGGCCAAAAACATTCAGTACTTC. The entire variable domain, with the rest obtained from reference TRBV5-1 and TRBJ2-4, is as follows: KAGVTQTPRYLIKTRGQQVTLSCSPISGHRSVSWYQQTPGQGLQFLFEYFSETQRNKGNFPGRFSGRQFSNSRSEMNVSTLELGDSALYLCASSLEGAKNIQYFGAGTRLSVL.